These 5 T cell receptor beta chains originate from one sample sequenced in a study of T cells in Graves' hyperthyroidism and ophthalmopathy. The CDR3 regions of TCR beta were amplified from RNA transcripts. TCR CDR3 regions were first amplified by RT-PCR with HTBI primers. A single record per CDR3 protein comes from TCRdb applying MiXCR to the multiplex PCR reads. This table has under 500,000 distinct CDR3 sequences, around 15% appearing once. The specimen sequenced was blood. The source is a man aged 50-59 years with Graves' ophthalmopathy.

This clonotype came up many times. The chain links TRBV6-1 to TRBJ1-1; D call uncertain. This CDR3 comprises 14 residues. Germline CDR1 MNHNS, CDR2 SASEGT. V was cut by 5 bases and J by 0 bases, with 10 bases left in between. The CDR3: CASSPFPVNTEAFF. As DNA, the CDR3 is TGTGCCAGCAGTCCCTTTCCCGTGAACACTGAAGCTTTCTTT.

The sample holds a few counts of this clonotype. J is TRBJ2-2 and V is TRBV7-9; 11 positions match TRBD2. The J segment lost 4 bases and the V segment lost 4 bases, leaving 5 bases of the junction unmatched. The CDR3 covers 16 residues. The germline V gene has CDR1 SEHNR and CDR2 FQNEAQ (reference sequence). DNA of the CDR3: TGTGCCAGCAGCTCAACTAGCGGGAGAGTCACCGGGGAGCTGTTTTTT. This encodes CASSSTSGRVTGELFF. The entire variable domain, with the rest obtained from reference TRBV7-9 and TRBJ2-2, is as follows: DTGVSQNPRHKITKRGQNVTFRCDPISEHNRLYWYRQTLGQGPEFLTYFQNEAQLEKSRLLSDRFSAERPKGSFSTLEIQRTEQGDSAMYLCASSSTSGRVTGELFFGEGSRLTVL.

This clonotype was counted at least ten times. The chain links TRBV6-1 to TRBJ1-4; D ambiguous. This CDR3 has 13 residues. Germline lookup yields CDR1 MNHNS and CDR2 SASEGT. Trimming left V 3 bases short and J 6 bases short, with 8 bases between. Written as DNA, the CDR3 is TGTGCCAGCAGTGACCAGCGATATGAAAAACTGTTTTTT. This codes for CASSDQRYEKLFF.

This clonotype was recorded many times. The CDR3 DNA sequence: TGCAGCGAAGCGACTAGCGGGGCGCCCTACGAGCAGTACTTC. Its translation is CSEATSGAPYEQYF. The chain carries TRBV20-1 and TRBJ2-7, with 11 positions matching TRBD2. CDR3 length: 14 residues. Germline V gene sequence: CDR1 DFQATT, CDR2 SNEGSKA (reference sequence).

This clonotype came up many times. The J gene is TRBJ1-5, the V gene TRBV30, with D perhaps matching TRBD1 or TRBD2 (5 bases each). The better agreement between TRBJ2-3 and the DNA end casts doubt on the J call. CDR3 size: 16 residues. Germline V lookup: CDR1 GTSNPN, CDR2 SVGIG (reference sequence). The DNA of the CDR3 is TGTGCCTGGAGTAGAGGGACGGGTTATAGCAATCAGCCCCAGTATTTT. Translation gives CAWSRGTGYSNQPQYF.